This TCR beta chain was identified during a study of T cell responses to AZD1222 COVID-19 vaccine. Repertoires were generated with immunoSEQ multiplex PCR, while TCRdb's copy carries only in-frame clones and drops some. The sample shows 150,000 to 160,000 clones, approximately 86% of them seen only once. About this clone: Its antigen is currently unknown.

Study-level findings and limits: Only after the peak T cell response were repertoires sampled. The sample set comprised mostly white British donors with more females, and clonal diversity was possibly underestimated.

V gave up 2 bases and J gave up 5 bases, with 9 bases separating them. The CDR3 is 13 residues long. The germline gives CDR1 SGHTA, CDR2 FQGNSA. This material consisted of peripheral blood, taken after recovery from COVID-19. The source of this sequence is an adult who had recovered from COVID-19. J is TRBJ1-2 and V is TRBV7-2; D gene unclear. The CDR3 DNA is TGTGCCAGCAGCTTATCTATGATATATGGCTACACCTTC. Amino acids: CASSLSMIYGYTF. The whole variable domain, remainder taken from reference TRBV7-2 and TRBJ1-2, is GAGVSQSPSNKVTEKGKDVELRCDPISGHTALYWYRQSLGQGLEFLIYFQGNSAPDKSGLPSDRFSAERTGGSVSTLTIQRTQQEDSAVYLCASSLSMIYGYTFGSGTRLTVV.